Below, one T cell receptor (beta chain) is given with its context. This specimen belongs to a study of blood T cell repertoires in COVID-19. About the research overall: COVID-19 samples, acute and convalescent, were from the United States, Italy and Spain. Sources were T cells, B-cell-depleted T cells, or PBMCs; the material itself was cDNA or gDNA.

Per the authors' pipeline: Estimates of nucleated cell counts were drawn from the amplification of reference gene primers. Data came from immunoSEQ multiplex PCR; TCRdb stores just in-frame clones and leaves some out. For V, J and clone size, that table is used; D and trimming come from the DNA. This sample has 150,000 to 200,000 clones; 87% occur once, and the top ten carry about a fifth. The CDR3 runs to 13 residues. Germline V gene lookup returns CDR1 GTSNPN and CDR2 SVGIG (reference sequence). Unmatched junction bases numbered 2, after V lost 2 bases and J lost 4 bases. The rearrangement joins TRBV30 to TRBJ1-5; 7 bases fit TRBD1. The origin of this receptor is a man aged 55 to 70 with active or convalescent COVID-19. Material for sequencing was peripheral blood. This CDR3 is CAWSTGVNQPQHF. Here the CDR3 DNA reads TGTGCCTGGAGTACAGGGGTTAATCAGCCCCAGCATTTT.